The 3 T cell receptor beta chains given below trace back to one sample, sequenced in a study of PD-1 blockade in classical Hodgkin lymphoma. Each of the patients experienced relapse following autologous stem cell transplantation, and their brentuximab vedotin exposure differed. Generated by immunoSEQ multiplex PCR, the TCRdb table keeps only in-frame clones and is missing some. There are some 96,000 clones in the sample; 80% to 95% occur only once, and 2.8% lies in the top ten. The sample in question was peripheral blood mononuclear cells (PBMCs), obtained at baseline. Source of these receptors: a human donor with classical Hodgkin lymphoma.

The chain couples TRBV4-1 to TRBJ2-4, with 9 bases matching TRBD1. The CDR3 has 19 amino acids. The trim removed 0 bases at V and 2 bases at J, leaving 11 bases unmatched. Germline-derived CDR1 and CDR2 are MGHRA and YSYEKL. The CDR3 DNA reads TGCGCCAGCAGCCAAGATACGGGACAGGGAGCTGGACCCAAAAACATTCAGTACTTC. It yields the protein CASSQDTGQGAGPKNIQYF.

This clone appeared once. V is TRBV6-1 and J is TRBJ2-5; D might be TRBD1 or TRBD2, each matching 6 bases. V shed 6 bases and J shed 5 bases, with 13 bases lying between them. Per the germline V gene, CDR1 is MNHNS and CDR2 is SASEGT. This CDR3 has 13 amino acids. The CDR3 bases are TGTGCCAGCAGCGGGGGCCTGGGGGAGACCCAGTACTTC. Encoded protein: CASSGGLGETQYF.

The rearrangement uses TRBV6-6 and TRBJ2-7; 7 positions agree with TRBD2. There are 13 residues in the CDR3. Germline assignment: CDR1 MNHNY and CDR2 SVGAGI (reference sequence). With V trimmed by 5 bases and J by 3 bases, 4 bases remained unmatched. CDR3 in DNA: TGTGCCAGCAGTGTTGTAGCGGGCTACGAGCAGTACTTC. Its protein is CASSVVAGYEQYF.